This T cell receptor beta chain came from a study of blood T cell repertoires in COVID-19. The CDR3 runs 12 residues. V shed 5 bases and J shed 6 bases, with 7 bases lying between them. Germline CDR1 MNHNY, CDR2 SVGAGI (reference sequence). Libraries were prepared by immunoSEQ multiplex PCR; TCRdb keeps only in-frame clonotypes and omits some of them. The sample carries about 81,000 clones, 91% recorded once. The receptor's source is a woman aged 50 to 60 in a cohort sampled during active COVID-19. The V and J genes are TRBV6-6 and TRBJ1-4; D is undetermined. Sample: peripheral blood. The CDR3 DNA reads as TGTGCCAGCAGTAACGGGGATGAAAAACTGTTTTTT. Its translation is CASSNGDEKLFF.